The source of this T cell receptor (beta chain) is a study of early stage breast cancer tumors. For the study at large: About eight ER+/PR+/HER2- tumors were invasive ductal; a few were invasive lobular.

Findings of the study overall: Compared with adjacent normal breast tissue, tumors showed roughly 2.5-fold greater T cell density and higher clonality.

Notes on this clone: As yet, its antigen is unknown.

Sequencing was performed with immunoSEQ multiplex PCR; in TCRdb, only in-frame clones are kept and a portion is missing. Among about 41,000 clones, about three quarters were seen once, and the ten largest hold about 7.2%. Germline CDR1 and CDR2: SGHVS and FNYEAQ. With V trimmed by 1 base and J by 5 bases, 4 bases remained unmatched. The CDR3 totals 16 residues. The sequence derives from a person aged 45 to 59 with breast cancer. The rearrangement links TRBV7-6 to TRBJ2-1; 11 bases are a match to TRBD2. Sample: blood. In DNA form, the CDR3 reads TGTGCCAGCAGCTTAGGACTAGCGGGGAGGCACAATGAGCAGTTCTTC. It encodes CASSLGLAGRHNEQFF.